The subject of this entry is one T cell receptor (beta chain). The method was immunoSEQ multiplex PCR; TCRdb's version includes in-frame clones alone and lacks a portion of them. Of roughly 40,000 clones listed, under 90% were seen once; the top ten hold around 7.5%. This record comes from a study of T cells in localized non-small cell lung cancer. CDR3 length equals 15 residues. CDR1 and CDR2 (germline): SGHVS, FNYEAQ. After removal of 1 base from V and 2 bases from J, the junction contained 1 base not matched to a gene. Here the sequenced sample was peripheral blood mononuclear cells, taken before any cancer treatment. This receptor was obtained from a male donor at least 60 years old with stage II lung adenocarcinoma. This sequence joins TRBV7-6 and TRBJ1-5; 8 bases align to TRBD1. This chain's CDR3 is CASSLGGQGNQPQHF. The CDR3 coding sequence is TGTGCCAGCAGCTTAGGGGGACAGGGCAATCAGCCCCAGCATTTT.